Below, 32 T cell receptor beta chains from the same sample are listed, as sequenced in a study of long-term antiretroviral therapy in people with HIV. They ran version v3.0 of the immunoSEQ assay at survey level. Using immunoSEQ multiplex PCR, the repertoire was profiled, and TCRdb retains in-frame clones only, with some absent. Here the sample spans some 15,000 clones, around 85% being singletons. The sample consisted of unsorted PBMCs, taken about 1.2 years before starting antiretroviral therapy. Receptors were obtained from a man aged 30 to 39 with HIV.

The rearrangement uses TRBV5-1 and TRBJ2-3; the D gene is possibly TRBD2 (6 bases). In germline, CDR1 is SGHRS, CDR2 YFSETQ. Trimming removed 7 bases from V and 1 base from J, with 16 bases in between. The CDR3 extends over 15 amino acids. This CDR3 reads CASGLAMGGTDTQYF. The CDR3 bases are TGCGCCAGCGGCCTAGCGATGGGTGGCACAGATACGCAGTATTTT.

This chain uses TRBV27 with TRBJ2-3, with D possibly being TRBD2 (7 bases). CDR1 and CDR2 from the germline V gene are MNHEY and SMNVEV (reference sequence). V was pared by 7 bases and J by 3 bases, with 20 bases between. The CDR3 loop spans 16 amino acids. The CDR3 spells CASNRRGGSKTDTQYF. DNA of the CDR3: TGTGCCAGCAATAGGAGGGGGGGCTCGAAGACAGATACGCAGTATTTT.

This chain links TRBV4-2 with TRBJ2-3; no clear D gene. V was trimmed by 1 base and J by 0 bases, leaving 5 bases between them. The CDR3 is 14 residues long. CDR1 is LGHNA, CDR2 YNFKEQ, per germline. CDR3 in amino acids: CASSQGSSTDTQYF. CDR3 sequence (DNA): TGTGCCAGCAGCCAAGGTTCTAGCACAGATACGCAGTATTTT.

This rearrangement joins TRBV5-6 to TRBJ1-1, with D tentatively TRBD1 (5 bases). The CDR3 has 15 residues. CDR1 and CDR2 from the germline V gene are SGHDT and YYEEEE. V was shortened by 4 bases and J by 4 bases, with 17 bases between the two germline ends. The CDR3 loop reads CASSPWRGTGTEAFF. The CDR3 nucleotides read TGTGCCAGCAGCCCCTGGAGAGGGACGGGCACTGAAGCTTTCTTT.

The chain recombines TRBV23-1 with TRBJ2-3; D is perhaps TRBD1 or TRBD2 (6 bases each). TRBV23-1 counts as an open reading frame of uncertain function. Trimming removed 0 bases at V and 0 bases at J, with 13 bases between. CDR3 size: 17 residues. The CDR3: CASSQSHREESTDTQYF. The CDR3 DNA reads as TGCGCCAGCAGTCAATCACACAGGGAGGAGAGCACAGATACGCAGTATTTT.

The CDR3 DNA reads TGTGCCAGTAGCTCCATGGGGGGCTATGGGGATACGCAGTATTTT. Protein product: CASSSMGGYGDTQYF. This chain uses TRBV19 with TRBJ2-3, with D tentatively TRBD1 or TRBD2 (6 bases each). There are 15 residues in the CDR3. Trimming took off 6 bases at V and 6 bases at J, with 19 bases between the two ends. From germline, CDR1 is LNHDA and CDR2 SQIVND (reference sequence).

The V gene is TRBV14, the J gene TRBJ1-1; no clear D gene. The CDR3 totals 12 residues. V lost 3 bases and J lost 1, with 3 bases in between. Germline V gives CDR1 SGHDN, CDR2 FVKESK. In DNA, the CDR3 is TGTGCCAGCAGCCAGGGGAACACTGAAGCTTTCTTT. Translation: CASSQGNTEAFF.

The gene calls are TRBV5-1 and TRBJ2-2; 10 positions match TRBD2. The J segment lost 4 bases and the V segment lost 4 bases, leaving 10 bases of the junction unmatched. The CDR3 is made up of 17 amino acids. Per germline, CDR1 SGHRS and CDR2 YFSETQ. For the CDR3, the DNA is TGCGCCAGCAGCCCCCGGCCTAGCGGGAGTGCCACCGGGGAGCTGTTTTTT. It is translated as CASSPRPSGSATGELFF.

This sequence joins TRBV27 and TRBJ2-6, with a weak D call TRBD2 (6 bases). Trimming cost V 2 bases and J 2 bases, with 10 bases left between them. Germline V gives CDR1 MNHEY, CDR2 SMNVEV (reference sequence). The CDR3 covers 16 residues. CDR3 nucleotides: TGTGCCAGCAGTTTAGGCGGGGTTCCTGGGGCCAACGTCCTGACTTTC. It is translated as CASSLGGVPGANVLTF.

The chain recombines TRBV10-1 with TRBJ1-2; 7 positions match TRBD1. Germline CDR1 is WNHNN and CDR2 is SYGVQD (reference sequence). Unmatched junction bases numbered 9, after V lost 0 bases and J lost 2 bases. The CDR3 runs 17 residues. As DNA, the CDR3 is TGCGCCAGCAGTGAGTCGTGGGCAGGGGGTAGGAACTATGGCTACACCTTC. It specifies CASSESWAGGRNYGYTF.

The genes are TRBV25-1 and TRBJ1-1, with D tentatively TRBD1 (5 bases). Trimming removed 6 bases from V and 1 base from J, with 12 bases in between. Germline lookup yields CDR1 MGHDK and CDR2 SYGVNS. The CDR3 runs 14 residues. This chain's CDR3 is CASREGYSNTEAFF. The CDR3 region has the DNA TGTGCCAGCAGGGAGGGGTATTCGAACACTGAAGCTTTCTTT. The variable domain in full, completed from reference TRBV25-1 and TRBJ1-1, reads EADIYQTPRYLVIGTGKKITLECSQTMGHDKMYWYQQDPGMELHLIHYSYGVNSTEKGDLSSESTVSRIRTEHFPLTLESARPSHTSQYLCASREGYSNTEAFFGQGTRLTVV.

The rearrangement joins TRBV9 to TRBJ2-3; D remains ambiguous. This CDR3 is built from 15 residues. V was clipped by 4 bases and J by 4 bases, with 16 bases between them. Germline CDR1 and CDR2: SGDLS and YYNGEE. The DNA of the CDR3 is TGTGCCAGCAGCAACTCCCCCACGGCTGCAGATACGCAGTATTTT. Protein sequence: CASSNSPTAADTQYF.

The chain couples TRBV6-4 to TRBJ1-1; TRBD1 is a possible D gene (5 bases). This CDR3 is 15 amino acids long. Trimming took off 3 bases at V and 4 bases at J, with 15 bases between the two ends. Germline V gene sequence: CDR1 MRHNA, CDR2 SNTAGT. CDR3 protein: CASSENSGSVTEAFF. Written as DNA, the CDR3 is TGTGCCAGCAGTGAGAACTCAGGGTCTGTCACTGAAGCTTTCTTT.

This clone showed up just once. The chain recombines TRBV7-3 with TRBJ2-2; 8 bases align to TRBD2. The CDR3 contains 15 residues. CDR1 is SGHTA, CDR2 FQGTGA, per germline. V was pared by 5 bases and J by 8 bases, with 10 bases of the junction left unmatched. CDR3 coding DNA: TGTGCCAGCAGCCTCACACGGGAGGGCCCGGGGGAGCTGTTTTTT. It yields the protein CASSLTREGPGELFF.

The chain combines TRBV7-7 with TRBJ1-2; 11 bases map to TRBD1. The CDR3 is made up of 17 amino acids. Germline assignment: CDR1 SSHAT and CDR2 FNYEAQ (reference sequence). Losses at the gene ends were 5 bases for V and 3 bases for J; bases not matched to a gene: 11. CDR3: CASSEGQGASGDYGYTF. As DNA, the CDR3 is TGTGCCAGCAGCGAAGGACAGGGGGCCTCCGGCGACTATGGCTACACCTTC.

The V gene is TRBV11-3, the J gene TRBJ2-7, with D unresolved. Germline CDR1 and CDR2: SGHNT and YENEEA. V was shortened by 1 base and J by 0 bases, with 13 bases between the two germline ends. The CDR3 has 16 residues. In DNA form, the CDR3 reads TGTGCCAGCAGCTTAGGATCGGCGTTCAGCTCCTACGAGCAGTACTTC. It specifies CASSLGSAFSSYEQYF.

The chain employs TRBV7-8 and TRBJ2-5; no firm D call. The CDR3 totals 14 residues. The germline V and J ends were trimmed by 5 bases and 4 bases, with 14 bases remaining between them. Germline CDR1 reads SGHVS; CDR2 reads FQNEAQ. CDR3 DNA: TGTGCCAGCAGCCAGAGATGGGTCGGAGAGACCCAGTACTTC. It is translated as CASSQRWVGETQYF.

This chain joins TRBV5-4 and TRBJ1-2; the match to TRBD1 covers 7 bases. J lost 5 bases, V lost 3 bases, and 16 bases had no gene match. There are 17 residues in the CDR3. Germline CDR1 SGHNT, CDR2 YYREEE (reference sequence). CDR3 sequence: CASSSRDSPFPPYGYTF. For the CDR3, the DNA is TGTGCCAGCAGCTCCCGGGACAGCCCTTTTCCCCCTTATGGCTACACCTTC.

The chain carries TRBV19 and TRBJ2-1; D call uncertain. This CDR3 is 13 amino acids long. Germline loops: CDR1 LNHDA, CDR2 SQIVND (reference sequence). Trimming cost V 5 bases and J 6 bases, with 11 bases left between them. In nucleotides, the CDR3 is TGTGCCAGTAGTGATAAGCTGGGCAATGAGCAGTTCTTC. This codes for CASSDKLGNEQFF.

The chain employs TRBV6-4 and TRBJ2-1, with 8 nucleotides matching TRBD2. The CDR3 has 15 amino acids. The J segment lost 3 bases and the V segment lost 0 bases, leaving 1 base of the junction unmatched. Germline V gene sequence: CDR1 MRHNA, CDR2 SNTAGT. The CDR3 nucleotides are TGTGCCAGCAGTGACTCGCTAGCGGGCTACAATGAGCAGTTCTTC. This sequence encodes CASSDSLAGYNEQFF.

The chain has TRBV15 and TRBJ1-1, with D possibly being TRBD1 (5 bases). The CDR3 length is 15 residues. The V end lost 5 bases, the J end lost 2 bases, and 15 bases lay between the germline ends. CDR1 is LNHNV, CDR2 YYDKDF, per germline (reference sequence). The CDR3 DNA follows: TGTGCCACCAGCCGCGAGGACACGGGAAACACTGAAGCTTTCTTT. Encoded protein: CATSREDTGNTEAFF.

J is TRBJ2-1 and V is TRBV2; D is possibly TRBD2 (5 bases). CDR3 length: 12 amino acids. V dropped 5 bases and J dropped 9 bases, with 11 bases sitting between them. Germline V gene lookup returns CDR1 SNHLY and CDR2 FYNNEI. The chain's CDR3 is CASSKLGIEQFF. In nucleotides, the CDR3 is TGTGCCAGCAGTAAACTAGGGATTGAGCAGTTCTTC.

The V and J genes are TRBV5-1 and TRBJ2-5, with a weak D call TRBD2 (5 bases). From germline, CDR1 is SGHRS and CDR2 YFSETQ. Trimming pared 1 base from V and 7 bases from J, leaving 11 bases between. This CDR3 is built from 13 residues. As DNA, the CDR3 is TGCGCCAGCAGCTTGAGGGAGAGCGGGACCCAGTACTTC. Amino acids: CASSLRESGTQYF.

The chain couples TRBV5-5 to TRBJ2-1, with 8 nucleotides matching TRBD1. This CDR3 spans 14 amino acids. The V gene's germline CDR1 is SGHKS and CDR2 YYEKEE (reference sequence). Unmatched junction bases numbered 8, after V lost 4 bases and J lost 8 bases. CDR3 amino acids: CASSPGTGRHEQFF. In DNA, the CDR3 is TGTGCCAGCAGCCCCGGGACAGGCCGCCATGAGCAGTTCTTC.

The J gene is TRBJ1-6, the V gene TRBV6-6; D might be TRBD1 (6 bases). This CDR3 region has 16 residues. V lost 7 bases and J lost 0, with 13 bases in between. Per germline, CDR1 MNHNY and CDR2 SVGAGI (reference sequence). The CDR3 region has the DNA TGTGCCAGCAAAGATACAGGGAGCTCCTATAATTCACCCCTCCACTTT. This encodes CASKDTGSSYNSPLHF.

The chain combines TRBV2 with TRBJ2-1; 10 bases match TRBD1. CDR1 SNHLY and CDR2 FYNNEI come from the germline V gene. J was trimmed by 8 bases and V by 10 bases; bases with no gene match: 14. The CDR3 totals 15 residues. The CDR3 protein is CATLIRDRGVDEQFF. Written as DNA, the CDR3 is TGTGCCACCCTAATTAGGGACAGGGGTGTCGATGAGCAGTTCTTC.

The chain carries TRBV7-9 and TRBJ1-2, with TRBD1 identical over 9 bases. V lost 1 base to trimming and J lost 2 bases; unmatched junction nucleotides: 2. This CDR3 region has 15 residues. Per the germline V gene, CDR1 is SEHNR and CDR2 is FQNEAQ (reference sequence). The CDR3 DNA follows: TGTGCCAGCAGCTTAGGGGACAGGGAAAACTATGGCTACACCTTC. It codes for CASSLGDRENYGYTF.

This clone was seen a few times. V and J are TRBV6-1 and TRBJ1-2, with 12 bases identical to TRBD1. V dropped 8 bases and J dropped 7; count of bases not matched to a gene: 11. This CDR3 comprises 15 residues. From germline, CDR1 is MNHNS and CDR2 SASEGT. The CDR3 spells CASFDFGTGGSGYTF. CDR3 coding DNA: TGTGCCAGCTTCGATTTCGGGACAGGGGGCTCTGGCTACACCTTC.

This clone has a handful of counts. The rearrangement links TRBV4-2 to TRBJ2-5; 8 positions match TRBD2. The CDR3 loop spans 17 amino acids. The V and J ends lost 0 bases and 0 bases, in that order; junction bases with no gene match: 6. Germline V CDR1 and CDR2: LGHNA, YNFKEQ. Written as DNA, the CDR3 is TGTGCCAGCAGCCAAGAAATGAGCGGGGGCTACCAAGAGACCCAGTACTTC. It is translated as CASSQEMSGGYQETQYF.

This chain connects TRBV7-9 to TRBJ2-1, with TRBD1 identical over 12 bases. Germline V lookup: CDR1 SEHNR, CDR2 FQNEAQ (reference sequence). The CDR3 loop spans 16 amino acids. Germline trimming cut 3 bases from V and 8 bases from J; bases unmatched to any gene: 8. CDR3 DNA sequence: TGTGCCAGCAGCTTTGGCCCCGGGACAGGGGGCGATGAGCAGTTCTTC. This translates into CASSFGPGTGGDEQFF.

The chain recombines TRBV5-5 with TRBJ2-1; unclear D gene. Trimming took off 1 base at V and 9 bases at J, with 8 bases between the two ends. From germline, CDR1 is SGHKS and CDR2 YYEKEE (reference sequence). The CDR3 covers 12 residues. CDR3 residues: CASSLSLFEQFF. CDR3 nucleotide sequence: TGTGCCAGCAGCTTGTCTCTCTTTGAGCAGTTCTTC.

The chain employs TRBV14 and TRBJ2-7; D is tentatively TRBD1 or TRBD2 (5 bases each). Trimming removed 4 bases at V and 1 base at J, with 14 bases between. Germline lookup yields CDR1 SGHDN and CDR2 FVKESK. The CDR3 covers 15 residues. As DNA, the CDR3 is TGTGCCAGCAGCCCCCTCGGGGACGGTTCCTACGAGCAGTACTTC. Its protein product is CASSPLGDGSYEQYF.